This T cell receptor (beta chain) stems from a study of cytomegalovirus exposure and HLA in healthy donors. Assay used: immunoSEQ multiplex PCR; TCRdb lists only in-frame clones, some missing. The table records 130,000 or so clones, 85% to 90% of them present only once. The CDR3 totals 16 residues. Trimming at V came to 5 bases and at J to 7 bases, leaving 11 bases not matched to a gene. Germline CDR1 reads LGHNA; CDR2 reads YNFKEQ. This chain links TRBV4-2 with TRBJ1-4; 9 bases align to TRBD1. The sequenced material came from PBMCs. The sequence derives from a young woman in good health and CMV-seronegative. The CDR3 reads CASSKNDRGTFEKLFF. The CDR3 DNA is TGTGCCAGCAGCAAAAACGACAGGGGGACGTTTGAAAAACTGTTTTTT.